The 32 T cell receptor beta chains presented below share a single source sample, sequenced in a study of blood T cell repertoires in COVID-19. Profiling relied on immunoSEQ multiplex PCR, and the TCRdb table lists in-frame clones only, not all of them. The sample holds tens of thousands of clones, more than 70% seen once. Sample: peripheral blood. Receptor source: a man aged 65 to 85 with COVID-19, enrolled during active disease.

The chain recombines TRBV5-1 with TRBJ1-1, with 8 bases matching TRBD1. CDR1 and CDR2 (germline): SGHRS, YFSETQ. After removal of 2 bases from V and 1 base from J, the junction contained 4 bases not matched to a gene. The CDR3 consists of 15 residues. The CDR3 nucleotides are TGCGCCAGCAGCTTTAAGGGACAGGAGAACACTGAAGCTTTCTTT. This codes for CASSFKGQENTEAFF.

The V gene is TRBV11-2, the J gene TRBJ2-6; D may be TRBD2 (6 bases). Looked up from germline, CDR1 is SGHAT and CDR2 is FQNNGV. V was clipped by 6 bases and J by 0 bases, with 18 bases between them. This CDR3 contains 18 residues. The CDR3 coding sequence is TGTGCCAGCAGTGGGGAGGCAGGGTATCCCTCTGGGGCCAACGTCCTGACTTTC. Encoded protein: CASSGEAGYPSGANVLTF.

Only a few counts were recorded for this clone. The rearrangement links TRBV27 to TRBJ1-5; 8 bases are a match to TRBD1. CDR3 length: 16 amino acids. Germline V lookup: CDR1 MNHEY, CDR2 SMNVEV (reference sequence). The V and J ends lost 3 bases and 1 base, in that order; junction bases with no gene match: 5. The chain's CDR3 is CASSLWGQVSNQPQHF. DNA of the CDR3: TGTGCCAGCAGTTTGTGGGGACAGGTCAGCAATCAGCCCCAGCATTTT.

This chain uses TRBV7-2 with TRBJ1-2; D might be TRBD1 (5 bases). From germline, CDR1 is SGHTA and CDR2 FQGNSA. The CDR3 is 17 amino acids. Trimming stripped 5 bases from V and 4 bases from J, with 23 bases between. The CDR3 DNA reads as TGTGCCAGCAGCCCAAACTGGGTAGGGGTCACCCTCTATGGCTACACCTTC. Translation gives CASSPNWVGVTLYGYTF.

V usage is TRBV19 and J usage is TRBJ1-2, with no clear D. Germline CDR1 is LNHDA and CDR2 is SQIVND (reference sequence). Trimming pared 1 base from V and 4 bases from J, leaving 13 bases between. The CDR3 is 15 amino acids. The CDR3 region is CASSIVPGNSYGYTF. The CDR3 nucleotides are TGTGCCAGTAGTATAGTTCCCGGCAACAGCTATGGCTACACCTTC.

This clone appeared a few times. The chain carries TRBV3-1 (or the pseudogene TRBV3-2) and TRBJ2-7; D is undetermined. This CDR3 has 15 residues. The V end lost 4 bases, the J end lost 4 bases, and 17 bases lay between the germline ends. Germline loops: CDR1 LGHDT, CDR2 YNNKEL (reference sequence). The DNA for the CDR3 is TGTGCCAGCAGCCCTGTAGCTTGGCAAATATACGAGCAGTACTTC. It codes for CASSPVAWQIYEQYF.

The chain couples TRBV30 to TRBJ2-7, with TRBD2 matching 8 bases. Germline V gives CDR1 GTSNPN, CDR2 SVGIG (reference sequence). The CDR3 spans 15 residues. V shed 2 bases, J shed 3 bases, and the junction held 9 bases outside the gene matches. CDR3 sequence reads: CAWSMAGGWGYEQYF. The CDR3 bases are TGTGCCTGGAGTATGGCGGGGGGCTGGGGCTACGAGCAGTACTTC.

V is TRBV27 and J is TRBJ1-4; D possibly corresponds to TRBD1 (6 bases). The CDR3 sequence is 15 residues long. Trimming pared 1 base from V and 8 bases from J, leaving 14 bases between. Germline V CDR1 and CDR2: MNHEY, SMNVEV (reference sequence). The CDR3 nucleotides are TGTGCCAGCAGTTTATTTCGGGGGGCGAAGGAAAAACTGTTTTTT. It specifies CASSLFRGAKEKLFF.

Concerning this clone: Other DNA sequences in this specimen translate into the identical CDR3. This sequence joins TRBV5-1 and TRBJ1-4; TRBD1 matches at 9 bases. Germline V lookup: CDR1 SGHRS, CDR2 YFSETQ. Germline trimming cut 0 bases from V and 8 bases from J; bases unmatched to any gene: 5. The CDR3 runs 15 residues. CDR3 bases: TGCGCCAGCAGCTTGGCGGGGACAGGGAACGAAAAACTGTTTTTT. Protein product: CASSLAGTGNEKLFF. Filled out from reference TRBV5-1 and TRBJ1-4, the complete variable domain reads KAGVTQTPRYLIKTRGQQVTLSCSPISGHRSVSWYQQTPGQGLQFLFEYFSETQRNKGNFPGRFSGRQFSNSRSEMNVSTLELGDSALYLCASSLAGTGNEKLFFGSGTQLSVL.

This chain links TRBV5-1 with TRBJ2-1; D might be TRBD2 (5 bases). Germline assignment: CDR1 SGHRS and CDR2 YFSETQ. V was pared by 0 bases and J by 7 bases, with 14 bases between. The CDR3 sequence is 15 residues long. Written as DNA, the CDR3 is TGCGCCAGCAGCTTGGAGGCACAGAGCGGAAATGAGCAGTTCTTC. It specifies CASSLEAQSGNEQFF.

The genes are TRBV5-5 and TRBJ1-6; no firm D call. The length of the CDR3 is 13 residues. V lost 4 bases to trimming and J lost 10 bases, with 12 bases between them. Looked up from germline, CDR1 is SGHKS and CDR2 is YYEKEE (reference sequence). The CDR3 sequence is CASSLRWSSPLHF. The CDR3 region has the DNA TGTGCCAGCAGCCTCCGGTGGAGCTCACCCCTCCACTTT.

The V call is TRBV30, the J call TRBJ1-2; 7 bases are shared with TRBD1. Germline V lookup: CDR1 GTSNPN, CDR2 SVGIG (reference sequence). This CDR3 is built from 14 residues. J was trimmed by 7 bases and V by 3 bases; bases with no gene match: 11. In DNA form, the CDR3 reads TGTGCCTGGAGGACCGTTGGACAGGAGTCTGGCTACACCTTC. Its protein product is CAWRTVGQESGYTF.

The genes are TRBV4-1 and TRBJ1-1; no definite D call. The V gene lost 0 bases and the J gene lost 4 bases, with 6 bases spanning the gap. Looked up from germline, CDR1 is MGHRA and CDR2 is YSYEKL. There are 13 residues in the CDR3. As DNA, the CDR3 is TGCGCCAGCAGCCAAGAGAGAAGCACTGAAGCTTTCTTT. It encodes CASSQERSTEAFF.

This clone was seen just once. The CDR3 here is CASSATGNAISEKLFF. As DNA, the CDR3 is TGTGCCAGCAGCGCCACAGGAAATGCTATTAGTGAAAAACTGTTTTTT. The chain links TRBV9 to TRBJ1-4, with a tentative D call TRBD1 (5 bases). V dropped 3 bases and J dropped 7 bases, with 19 bases sitting between them. The CDR3 is 16 amino acids. Germline lookup yields CDR1 SGDLS and CDR2 YYNGEE. Supplemented by reference TRBV9 and TRBJ1-4, the full variable domain reads DSGVTQTPKHLITATGQRVTLRCSPRSGDLSVYWYQQSLDQGLQFLIQYYNGEERAKGNILERFSAQQFPDLHSELNLSSLELGDSALYFCASSATGNAISEKLFFGSGTQLSVL.

This clone was seen more than once but under ten times. The chain links TRBV5-1 to TRBJ1-2; 8 bases fit TRBD1. There are 16 residues in the CDR3. Per the germline V gene, CDR1 is SGHRS and CDR2 is YFSETQ. V gave up 2 bases and J gave up 7 bases; unmatched junction bases: 13. The CDR3: CASSFPLNTGTGGYTF. In DNA, the CDR3 is TGCGCCAGCAGCTTTCCCCTTAATACAGGGACAGGTGGCTACACCTTC.

The chain uses TRBV7-2 and TRBJ1-5, with a possible D match to TRBD1 (5 bases). CDR3 size: 15 residues. Germline V gene sequence: CDR1 SGHTA, CDR2 FQGNSA. V was trimmed by 3 bases and J by 6 bases, leaving 15 bases between them. CDR3 sequence (DNA): TGTGCCAGCAGCTTTGGGGGAGGTTTCGGTCAGCCCCAGCATTTT. This translates into CASSFGGGFGQPQHF.

The chain is built from TRBV7-6 and TRBJ2-2, with D possibly TRBD1 on 6 matching bases. V was cut by 1 base and J by 5 bases, with 11 bases left in between. The germline gives CDR1 SGHVS, CDR2 FNYEAQ. The CDR3 spans 15 residues. The CDR3 DNA reads TGTGCCAGCAGCTTAGGTCGTCAGGGGACCGGGGAGCTGTTTTTT. Its translation is CASSLGRQGTGELFF. The full variable domain, in which reference TRBV7-6 and TRBJ2-2 provide the parts outside the CDR3, is GAGVSQSPRYKVTKRGQDVALRCDPISGHVSLYWYRQALGQGPEFLTYFNYEAQQDKSGLPNDRFSAERPEGSISTLTIQRTEQRDSAMYRCASSLGRQGTGELFFGEGSRLTVL.

V usage is TRBV25-1 and J usage is TRBJ1-1; a weak D match, TRBD1 (6 bases). Germline V gene sequence: CDR1 MGHDK, CDR2 SYGVNS. V was trimmed by 8 bases and J by 1 base, leaving 14 bases between them. The CDR3 runs 14 residues. The CDR3 nucleotides are TGTGCCAGCTCCCAGAGGGGGAGGAACACTGAAGCTTTCTTT. This sequence encodes CASSQRGRNTEAFF.

The chain uses TRBV9 and TRBJ2-6; 12 nucleotides agree with TRBD1. V lost 0 bases, J lost 4 bases, and 8 bases stayed unmatched. The CDR3 has 19 amino acids. Germline values: CDR1 SGDLS, CDR2 YYNGEE. CDR3 DNA sequence: TGTGCCAGCAGCGTAGACCCCGGGACAGGGGGCGCGGGGGCCAACGTCCTGACTTTC. Encoded protein: CASSVDPGTGGAGANVLTF.

The rearrangement links TRBV19 to TRBJ1-4; TRBD1 agrees at 7 bases. The germline V gene has CDR1 LNHDA and CDR2 SQIVND (reference sequence). Trimming removed 6 bases from V and 7 bases from J; junction bases left unmatched: 8. The CDR3 has 14 residues. This CDR3 is CASRFPGGTEKLFF. Written as DNA, the CDR3 is TGTGCCAGTAGGTTCCCAGGGGGAACTGAAAAACTGTTTTTT.

The chain uses TRBV7-2 and TRBJ2-2; maybe TRBD2 (6 bases). Trimming took 1 base from V and 1 from J, leaving 7 bases between them. CDR1 and CDR2 from the germline V gene are SGHTA and FQGNSA. The CDR3 is made up of 15 amino acids. As DNA, the CDR3 is TGTGCCAGCAGCTTAGGGGGGGTGAACACCGGGGAGCTGTTTTTT. This encodes CASSLGGVNTGELFF.

The chain has TRBV7-9 and TRBJ2-5; D gene unclear. V was shortened by 1 base and J by 5 bases, with 11 bases between the two germline ends. This CDR3 is 14 amino acids long. Germline assignment: CDR1 SEHNR and CDR2 FQNEAQ (reference sequence). The CDR3 DNA is TGTGCCAGCAGCTTAGTGTCTAGTCGCGAGACCCAGTACTTC. Translating gives CASSLVSSRETQYF.

The gene calls are TRBV5-5 and TRBJ2-7, with D possibly TRBD1 on 5 matching bases. Trimming pared 2 bases from V and 2 bases from J, leaving 20 bases between. Germline V gives CDR1 SGHKS, CDR2 YYEKEE (reference sequence). This CDR3 is 17 amino acids long. CDR3 nucleotides: TGTGCCAGCAGCTTAGGGGTGAAGGCCGTCCGCCCCTACGAGCAGTACTTC. Translated, it gives CASSLGVKAVRPYEQYF.

This chain links TRBV6-2 or TRBV6-3 with TRBJ1-5; D gene uncertain. V was shortened by 0 bases and J by 10 bases, with 19 bases between the two germline ends. This CDR3 is 16 amino acids long. The germline V gene has CDR1 MNHEY and CDR2 SVGEGT. The CDR3 here is CASSYSIGGDRHPQHF. The CDR3 nucleotides are TGTGCCAGCAGTTACTCGATCGGAGGCGACCGTCATCCCCAGCATTTT.

This clone has more than one count but fewer than ten. CDR3 protein: CASSLYRESEQFF. CDR3 nucleotide sequence: TGCGCCAGCAGCTTGTACAGGGAGAGTGAGCAGTTCTTC. The V gene is TRBV5-1, the J gene TRBJ2-1, with a tentative D call TRBD1 (6 bases). This CDR3 region has 13 residues. V lost 1 base to trimming and J lost 9 bases, with 11 bases between them. Germline V gives CDR1 SGHRS, CDR2 YFSETQ.

The V and J genes are TRBV6-6 and TRBJ1-4, with 9 bases fitting TRBD1. This CDR3 has 16 amino acids. Looked up from germline, CDR1 is MNHNY and CDR2 is SVGAGI (reference sequence). V lost 8 bases, J lost 7 bases, and 14 bases stayed unmatched. The CDR3, as DNA: TGTGCCAGCCTCGGAGGTCCGGGACAGGGTCCTGAAAAACTGTTTTTT. This gives the protein CASLGGPGQGPEKLFF.

This sequence joins TRBV5-8 and TRBJ1-2; 9 nucleotides agree with TRBD1. Germline V gene sequence: CDR1 SGHTS, CDR2 YDEGEE. CDR3 length equals 12 residues. Losses at the gene ends were 9 bases for V and 8 bases for J; bases not matched to a gene: 8. CDR3 nucleotides: TGTGCCAACCAACAGGGGGCTCGCGGCTACACCTTC. Protein: CANQQGARGYTF.

The genes are TRBV4-1 and TRBJ2-4, with D possibly matching TRBD1 (5 bases). The CDR3 is 18 amino acids. Per the germline V gene, CDR1 is MGHRA and CDR2 is YSYEKL. V lost 3 bases and J lost 0, with 18 bases in between. The CDR3 nucleotides read TGCGCCAGCAGCCATCCCTACCGACAGAGACCAGCCAAAAACATTCAGTACTTC. Protein: CASSHPYRQRPAKNIQYF.

This clone was seen just once. The chain joins TRBV21-1 to TRBJ2-7; the listed D gene, TRBD2, was not tested against the DNA. TRBV21-1 is marked as a pseudogene. The CDR3 totals 17 residues. The CDR3 spells CASSKGGSGRESYEQYF. CDR3 nucleotides: TGTGCCAGCAGCAAAGGGGGGAGCGGGAGGGAATCCTACGAGCAGTACTTC.

This rearrangement joins TRBV9 to TRBJ1-1; TRBD1 matches at 8 bases. CDR3 length: 14 residues. Germline V gene data show CDR1 as SGDLS and CDR2 as YYNGEE. The V gene end was trimmed by 5 bases and the J gene end by 1 base; junction bases not matched to a gene: 4. This CDR3 is CASRGQGTNTEAFF. The CDR3 DNA reads as TGTGCCAGCAGAGGACAGGGAACGAACACTGAAGCTTTCTTT.

The V call is TRBV10-3, the J call TRBJ1-1; D perhaps matches TRBD1 (5 bases). The V end lost 7 bases, the J end lost 7 bases, and 19 bases lay between the germline ends. CDR3 length equals 14 residues. Germline CDR1 reads ENHRY; CDR2 reads SYGVKD. The CDR3 loop reads CAITSRRASDEAFF. CDR3 sequence (DNA): TGTGCCATCACGTCTCGCAGGGCGTCGGATGAAGCTTTCTTT.

The chain combines TRBV4-2 with TRBJ2-7; D might be TRBD1 (7 bases). V was cut by 2 bases and J by 2 bases, with 16 bases left in between. Germline V gene lookup returns CDR1 LGHNA and CDR2 YNFKEQ. This CDR3 has 16 amino acids. CDR3 in amino acids: CASSQPTSRGAYEQYF. As DNA, the CDR3 is TGTGCCAGCAGCCAACCGACTTCCAGGGGGGCCTACGAGCAGTACTTC.